A selection of T cell receptor beta chains follows, all from one sample in a study of CD8 T cells in ankylosing spondylitis. TCRdb passed the 5' RACE reads through MiXCR, listing each CDR3 protein once. The data contain around 180,000 distinct CDR3 sequences, about 20% of them singletons. The sequenced sample consisted of blood, either unsorted or a sorted T cell fraction (not recorded which). The receptors derive from a male donor aged 5 to 29 with ankylosing spondylitis or in good health (not recorded which). CDR3s leave out the opening cysteine and the closing phenylalanine or tryptophan. Clone size is stated in some rows and not others, as once, few, many or a class when expanded.

j_call: TRBJ2-2
clone_size: many
v_call: TRBV12-3/TRBV12-4
cdr3_aa: ASSPPHGGSTGELF

j_call: TRBJ2-1
clone_size: many
v_call: TRBV10-1
cdr3_aa: ASSESAGGSLDEQF

j_call: TRBJ1-1
clone_size: many
v_call: TRBV12-3/TRBV12-4
cdr3_aa: ASSLTESTEAF

j_call: TRBJ2-6
clone_size: many
v_call: TRBV7-9
cdr3_aa: ASRSSGRASGANVLT

j_call: TRBJ2-1
clone_size: many
v_call: TRBV6-4
cdr3_aa: ASSSGTTSYNEQF

j_call: TRBJ1-1
clone_size: many
v_call: TRBV20-1
cdr3_aa: SALRDPFTEAF

j_call: TRBJ2-1
clone_size: NA
v_call: TRBV20-1
cdr3_aa: SARGTIDEQF

j_call: TRBJ2-4
clone_size: many
v_call: TRBV11-1
cdr3_aa: ASSPRGDAKNIQY

j_call: TRBJ2-3
clone_size: many
v_call: TRBV11-2
cdr3_aa: ASSPRGDSTDTQY

j_call: TRBJ2-1
clone_size: NA
v_call: TRBV11-3
cdr3_aa: ASSLITGADEQF

j_call: TRBJ2-1
clone_size: NA
v_call: TRBV20-1
cdr3_aa: SARGYSDEQF

j_call: TRBJ2-7
clone_size: many
v_call: TRBV12-3/TRBV12-4
cdr3_aa: ASSLQGRGPEQY

j_call: TRBJ2-3
clone_size: many
v_call: TRBV27
cdr3_aa: ASSSLDTQY

j_call: TRBJ2-6
clone_size: NA
v_call: TRBV20-1
cdr3_aa: SAPRGSSGVNVLT

j_call: TRBJ2-1
clone_size: many
v_call: TRBV10-3
cdr3_aa: ATRTGDYNEQF

j_call: TRBJ2-1
clone_size: many
v_call: TRBV24-1
cdr3_aa: ATSPLARSSYNEQF

j_call: TRBJ2-2
clone_size: many
v_call: TRBV4-3
cdr3_aa: ASSQNIAGGFTGELF